This T cell receptor (beta chain) was identified in a study of T-cell reconstitution after alpha-beta-depleted transplantation in children. Study observations and caveats: T-cell counts and diversity at one year post-transplant came mainly from newly produced T cells. Surviving recipient T cells and thymic progenitors underlay high day-60 TCRbeta diversity in some patients. Alpha-beta T cells about two months after transplant reportedly derived from several hundred expanded graft clones.

Germline CDR1 reads SGHKS; CDR2 reads YYEKEE (reference sequence). V dropped 7 bases and J dropped 1 base, with 14 bases sitting between them. The CDR3 has 14 residues. The authors prepared the TCRbeta library with unique molecular identifiers. TCRdb reprocessed the PCR reads with MiXCR, giving one entry per CDR3 protein. This table holds 400,000 to 450,000 distinct CDR3 sequences, 43% found once. About this clonotype itself: Its antigen is unknown.

The chain employs TRBV5-5 and TRBJ1-1, with D maybe TRBD1 (5 bases). This clonotype was sampled from a girl aged 2 to 9 with aplastic anemia, due to receive a stem cell transplant. Sequencing used PBMCs, obtained before TCRalphabeta/CD19-depleted stem cell transplant. CDR3 DNA: TGTGCCAGCGGCCCCGGGGCGGGGAACACTGAAGCTTTCTTT. It codes for CASGPGAGNTEAFF.